This TCR beta chain came from a study of T cells in Graves' hyperthyroidism and ophthalmopathy. Trimming removed 3 bases from V and 5 bases from J, with 23 bases in between. CDR3 size: 16 residues. CDR1 and CDR2 (germline): DFQATT, SNEGSKA (reference sequence). Amplification of TCR beta CDR3 regions was performed using RNA transcripts as template. Primed by the HTBI set, a first-round RT-PCR was run on the TCR CDR3. TCRdb re-analysed the multiplex PCR reads in MiXCR, keeping a single row per CDR3 protein. Seen here are around 660,000 distinct CDR3 sequences, approximately 42% observed once, and the top ten hold under 8.5%.

The receptor was isolated from an adult man with Graves' disease, either hyperthyroidism or ophthalmopathy (not recorded which). The sample comprised peripheral blood or thyroid tissue (not recorded which). The chain employs TRBV20-1 and TRBJ2-7, with D tentatively TRBD1 (6 bases). The CDR3 nucleotides read TGCAGTGCTAGGGCAGGGGTGGCAGGGGTTGTCAACGAGCAGTACTTC. Its protein is CSARAGVAGVVNEQYF.